One T cell receptor (beta chain) is described in this entry. Its antigen remains unknown. The data originate from a study of T cell responses to AZD1222 COVID-19 vaccine. Study-wide results and limits: Targets within unmutated variant regions were reportedly found for nearly half of spike-specific TCRs. Of the AZD1222 recipients, only six or seven were seropositive at baseline. Every sample of the repertoires postdated the peak T cell response. Donors skewed white British and female; clonal diversity was possibly underestimated.

Produced via immunoSEQ multiplex PCR; TCRdb's table is partial and in-frame only. The data show some 170,000 clones, about 90% seen once. V lost 0 bases to trimming and J lost 3 bases, with 9 bases between them. Looked up from germline, CDR1 is SNHLY and CDR2 is FYNNEI. The CDR3 extends over 15 amino acids. The sequence was obtained from an adult who received the MenACWY meningococcal vaccine as a control. This chain joins TRBV2 and TRBJ2-1; perhaps TRBD2 as D (6 bases). Sequenced here: peripheral blood, sampled 28 days after the second dose of the MenACWY control vaccine. CDR3 sequence reads: CASSEATSGYNEQFF. The CDR3 nucleotides read TGTGCCAGCAGTGAAGCGACTAGTGGCTACAATGAGCAGTTCTTC.